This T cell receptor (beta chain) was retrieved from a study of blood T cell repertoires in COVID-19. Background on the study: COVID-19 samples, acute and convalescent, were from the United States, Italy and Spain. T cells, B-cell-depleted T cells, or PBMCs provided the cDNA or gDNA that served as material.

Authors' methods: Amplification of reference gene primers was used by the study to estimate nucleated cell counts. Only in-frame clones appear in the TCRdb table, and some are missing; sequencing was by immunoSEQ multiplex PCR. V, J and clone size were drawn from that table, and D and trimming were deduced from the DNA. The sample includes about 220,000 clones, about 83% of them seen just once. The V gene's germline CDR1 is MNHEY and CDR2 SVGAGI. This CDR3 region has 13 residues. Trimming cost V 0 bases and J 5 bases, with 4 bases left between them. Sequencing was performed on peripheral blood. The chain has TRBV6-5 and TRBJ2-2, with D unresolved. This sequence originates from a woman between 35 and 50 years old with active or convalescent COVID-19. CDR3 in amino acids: CASSYSRTGELFF. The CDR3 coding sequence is TGTGCCAGCAGTTACTCGCGGACCGGGGAGCTGTTTTTT.